Below are 22 T cell receptor beta chains sequenced from a single sample in a study of brain T cells in children with intractable seizures. Assay: immunoSEQ multiplex PCR; the TCRdb copy retains only in-frame clones and omits some. The profile covers about 80,000 clones, with around 91% appearing a single time and around 24% taken by the ten largest. The sequencing here drew on peripheral blood, taken at surgery. These receptors came from a girl under 10 years old with Rasmussen encephalitis and intractable seizures.

The chain carries TRBV6-5 and TRBJ1-2; the D is unclear. This CDR3 is 14 amino acids long. V lost 0 bases and J 10 bases, leaving 15 bases between the germline ends. CDR1 MNHEY and CDR2 SVGAGI come from the germline V gene. The CDR3 nucleotides read TGTGCCAGCAGTTACTCGAAATCGGCAGAGCACTACACCTTC. It specifies CASSYSKSAEHYTF.

V usage is TRBV11-2 and J usage is TRBJ1-3, with no clear D. Per the germline V gene, CDR1 is SGHAT and CDR2 is FQNNGV. V was trimmed by 0 bases and J by 4 bases, leaving 13 bases between them. The CDR3 is 16 residues long. The CDR3 coding sequence is TGTGCCAGCAGCTTAGAGCGGGGATCGGCAGGAAACACCATATATTTT. Protein: CASSLERGSAGNTIYF.

This clone was recorded only once. The chain recombines TRBV4-1 with TRBJ2-7; TRBD1 is a possible D gene (6 bases). The germline CDR1 and CDR2 sequences are MGHRA and YSYEKL. The CDR3 runs to 14 residues. V was cut by 4 bases and J by 4 bases, with 14 bases left in between. The CDR3: CASSRSGDGYEQYF. In DNA, the CDR3 is TGCGCCAGCAGCCGTTCAGGGGACGGATACGAGCAGTACTTC.

This chain links TRBV18 with TRBJ2-5; D perhaps matches TRBD2 (5 bases). Trimming left V 0 bases short and J 1 base short, with 6 bases between. The germline V gene has CDR1 KGHSH and CDR2 LQKENI. The CDR3 loop spans 14 amino acids. This chain's CDR3 is CASSPPGVQETQYF. In DNA form, the CDR3 reads TGTGCCAGCTCACCACCCGGGGTCCAAGAGACCCAGTACTTC.

This rearrangement joins TRBV5-4 to TRBJ1-1; D gene ambiguous. With 2 bases removed from V and 3 bases from J, the gap between germline ends came to 5 bases. The CDR3 runs 12 residues. Germline lookup yields CDR1 SGHNT and CDR2 YYREEE (reference sequence). Here the CDR3 reads CASSFGYTEAFF. The CDR3 DNA follows: TGTGCCAGCAGCTTTGGCTACACTGAAGCTTTCTTT.

The chain couples TRBV2 to TRBJ2-2; D might be TRBD2 (6 bases). Trimming pared 7 bases from V and 3 bases from J, leaving 9 bases between. CDR1 is SNHLY and CDR2 is FYNNEI in the germline V gene. This CDR3 has 13 residues. The CDR3 region has the DNA TGTGCCAGCACGGGACTGCACACCGGGGAGCTGTTTTTT. Protein sequence: CASTGLHTGELFF.

The chain has TRBV29-1 and TRBJ2-7, with 10 bases identical to TRBD2. CDR3 length: 16 residues. With 0 bases clipped from V and 4 bases from J, the junction kept 9 bases outside the gene matches. CDR1 is SQVTM, CDR2 ANQGSEA, per germline. The CDR3 DNA follows: TGCAGCGTTGAAGATAAGTGGGTAGCGGGAGGTTACGAGCAGTACTTC. Protein product: CSVEDKWVAGGYEQYF.

The chain combines TRBV4-2 with TRBJ1-1; TRBD1 might be the D (5 bases). Trimming pared 0 bases from V and 4 bases from J, leaving 12 bases between. This CDR3 spans 15 amino acids. Germline assignment: CDR1 LGHNA and CDR2 YNFKEQ. CDR3 amino acids: CASSQDEGRRTEAFF. CDR3 sequence (DNA): TGTGCCAGCAGCCAAGATGAGGGGCGACGCACTGAAGCTTTCTTT.

The chain combines TRBV3-1 (or the pseudogene TRBV3-2) with TRBJ2-7; D is perhaps TRBD1 or TRBD2 (5 bases each). This CDR3 is built from 16 residues. Germline loops: CDR1 LGHDT, CDR2 YNNKEL (reference sequence). With 4 bases removed from V and 3 bases from J, the gap between germline ends came to 19 bases. The CDR3 DNA is TGTGCCAGCAGCCCTGTAGACGGGGACCCCAACTACGAGCAGTACTTC. Protein sequence: CASSPVDGDPNYEQYF.

V usage is TRBV3-1 (or the pseudogene TRBV3-2) and J usage is TRBJ2-5; D unclear. The V gene's germline CDR1 is LGHDT and CDR2 YNNKEL (reference sequence). The CDR3 consists of 15 residues. With 0 bases removed from V and 2 bases from J, the gap between germline ends came to 10 bases. As DNA, the CDR3 is TGTGCCAGCAGCCAAGATCCGGTACTTCAAGAGACCCAGTACTTC. It is translated as CASSQDPVLQETQYF.

The chain recombines TRBV30 with TRBJ1-2; D not certain. The CDR3 length is 14 residues. Germline assignment: CDR1 GTSNPN and CDR2 SVGIG (reference sequence). V gave up 1 base and J gave up 4 bases, with 13 bases separating them. CDR3 sequence reads: CAWSDSVPAYGYTF. The CDR3 coding sequence is TGTGCCTGGAGTGACAGTGTCCCGGCCTATGGCTACACCTTC.

The chain is built from TRBV27 and TRBJ2-3; 9 bases match TRBD2. The CDR3 spans 15 residues. CDR1 MNHEY and CDR2 SMNVEV come from the germline V gene (reference sequence). V lost 3 bases to trimming and J lost 0 bases; unmatched junction nucleotides: 1. The CDR3 reads CASSFTSGSTDTQYF. CDR3 DNA sequence: TGTGCCAGCAGTTTCACTAGCGGGAGCACAGATACGCAGTATTTT.

By share of the sample, this clone is medium-sized. The rearrangement links TRBV25-1 to TRBJ2-7, with 9 bases fitting TRBD1. CDR1 is MGHDK, CDR2 SYGVNS, per germline. The junction had 3 bases not matched to a gene; V was cut back by 3 bases and J by 3 bases. The CDR3 is 14 residues long. DNA of the CDR3: TGTGCCAGCAGTGACCGGGACAGGGACTACGAGCAGTACTTC. Translated: CASSDRDRDYEQYF.

CDR3 sequence: CATSDSWTVDYGYTF. In DNA, the CDR3 is TGTGCCACCAGTGATTCTTGGACCGTGGACTATGGCTACACCTTC. This rearrangement joins TRBV24-1 to TRBJ1-2; D is unresolved. This CDR3 spans 15 amino acids. Germline V gene data show CDR1 as KGHDR and CDR2 as SFDVKD. With 2 bases removed from V and 3 bases from J, the gap between germline ends came to 12 bases.

The chain links TRBV12-3 or TRBV12-4 to TRBJ1-2; D gene uncertain. This CDR3 spans 13 amino acids. The V gene lost 8 bases and the J gene lost 6 bases, with 16 bases spanning the gap. Written as DNA, the CDR3 is TGTGCCAGCGCCGACGGGGTACTAGATGGCTACACCTTC. This sequence encodes CASADGVLDGYTF.

The gene calls are TRBV14 and TRBJ2-3, with TRBD1 matching 9 bases. CDR1 SGHDN and CDR2 FVKESK come from the germline V gene. The CDR3 runs 15 residues. After removal of 6 bases from V and 3 bases from J, the junction contained 7 bases not matched to a gene. The CDR3 is CASRSGTGLTDTQYF. As DNA, the CDR3 is TGTGCCAGCAGATCCGGGACAGGGCTAACAGATACGCAGTATTTT.

This chain uses TRBV10-3 with TRBJ2-2; 7 nucleotides match TRBD1. V was clipped by 7 bases and J by 6 bases; unmatched bases: 8. Germline CDR1 is ENHRY and CDR2 is SYGVKD. The CDR3 totals 14 residues. The CDR3: CAITQGSFSGELFF. In DNA form, the CDR3 reads TGTGCCATCACACAGGGGTCCTTCTCCGGGGAGCTGTTTTTT.

By share, this clone ranks as medium-sized. The chain uses TRBV5-1 and TRBJ1-4, with D hard to call. Germline CDR1 reads SGHRS; CDR2 reads YFSETQ. V was pared by 4 bases and J by 12 bases, with 19 bases between. CDR3 length: 14 residues. The CDR3 DNA reads TGCGCCAGCAGCCTCCCCTCGAGGACCCCTGAACTGTTTTTT. This translates into CASSLPSRTPELFF.

This chain uses TRBV13 with TRBJ1-2, with a weak D call TRBD1 (5 bases). CDR1 and CDR2 (germline): PRHDT, FYEKMQ (reference sequence). V was clipped by 6 bases and J by 5 bases, with 10 bases between them. The CDR3 has 12 amino acids. The CDR3 protein is CASSLGPYGYTF. The CDR3, as DNA: TGTGCCAGCAGTTTGGGACCGTATGGCTACACCTTC.

This chain links TRBV19 with TRBJ1-4; D ambiguous. The CDR3 is 15 amino acids. Germline CDR1 reads LNHDA; CDR2 reads SQIVND (reference sequence). V was cut by 2 bases and J by 7 bases, with 14 bases left in between. The CDR3 nucleotides are TGTGCCAGTAGTATATCCGAGGTAACGGCTGAAAAACTGTTTTTT. Its protein product is CASSISEVTAEKLFF.

This chain joins TRBV3-1 (or the pseudogene TRBV3-2) and TRBJ1-3, with D unresolved. The length of the CDR3 is 14 residues. Trimming cost V 1 base and J 4 bases, with 8 bases left between them. Germline CDR1 and CDR2: LGHDT and YNNKEL (reference sequence). The chain's CDR3 is CASSQGQAGNTIYF. The DNA of the CDR3 is TGTGCCAGCAGCCAAGGCCAGGCGGGAAACACCATATATTTT.

J is TRBJ2-2 and V is TRBV5-1; TRBD1 matches 7 bases. The CDR3 is made up of 19 amino acids. Germline V CDR1 and CDR2: SGHRS, YFSETQ. The trim removed 2 bases at V and 0 bases at J, leaving 13 bases unmatched. The CDR3 loop is CASSLPGTVSNPNTGELFF. CDR3 DNA sequence: TGCGCCAGCAGCTTACCCGGGACAGTTTCGAACCCGAACACCGGGGAGCTGTTTTTT. Variable domain in full (rest from reference TRBV5-1 and TRBJ2-2): KAGVTQTPRYLIKTRGQQVTLSCSPISGHRSVSWYQQTPGQGLQFLFEYFSETQRNKGNFPGRFSGRQFSNSRSEMNVSTLELGDSALYLCASSLPGTVSNPNTGELFFGEGSRLTVL.